The next 17 T cell receptor beta chains were all read from a single sample in a study of PD-1 blockade in classical Hodgkin lymphoma. Generated by immunoSEQ multiplex PCR, the TCRdb table keeps only in-frame clones and is missing some. The data show 70,000 or so clones, roughly 92% seen once. Time point in this sample: newly diagnosed, previously untreated cHL patient sample. Source material: peripheral blood mononuclear cells (PBMCs). The receptors come from a human donor with classical Hodgkin lymphoma.

This rearrangement joins TRBV2 to TRBJ2-7; D is tentatively TRBD1 or TRBD2 (6 bases each). The CDR3 is 18 amino acids. Germline lookup yields CDR1 SNHLY and CDR2 FYNNEI. V shed 3 bases and J shed 6 bases, with 27 bases lying between them. CDR3 bases: TGTGCCAGCAGTGATTTAGAGGGGGGACGCCCGGGGAGGAGCGAGCAGTACTTC. It yields the protein CASSDLEGGRPGRSEQYF. The whole variable domain, remainder taken from reference TRBV2 and TRBJ2-7, is EPEVTQTPSHQVTQMGQEVILRCVPISNHLYFYWYRQILGQKVEFLVSFYNNEISEKSEIFDDQFSVERPDGSNFTLKIRSTKLEDSAMYFCASSDLEGGRPGRSEQYFGPGTRLTVT.

This clone has just one count. V is TRBV2 and J is TRBJ1-6; D unresolved. V was trimmed by 8 bases and J by 0 bases, leaving 23 bases between them. The CDR3 is made up of 19 amino acids. Germline V CDR1 and CDR2: SNHLY, FYNNEI. In DNA, the CDR3 is TGTGCCAGCGGAACAGTGAGGGAGGGTGGGAGCTCCTATAATTCACCCCTCCACTTT. Its protein product is CASGTVREGGSSYNSPLHF.

V and J are TRBV6-6 and TRBJ1-5; no clear D. Germline V CDR1 and CDR2: MNHNY, SVGAGI (reference sequence). The CDR3 runs 13 residues. Deletions cut 1 base from V and 8 bases from J, with 9 bases between. The CDR3: CASSYLIWEPQHF. CDR3 DNA: TGTGCCAGCAGTTACTTGATTTGGGAGCCCCAGCATTTT.

The rearrangement joins TRBV7-2 to TRBJ2-3; possible D gene TRBD1, 6 bases. The V end was cut by 1 base, the J end by 4 bases, with 12 bases between. Looked up from germline, CDR1 is SGHTA and CDR2 is FQGNSA. CDR3 length: 15 amino acids. The CDR3 sequence is CASSLEARGADTQYF. CDR3 DNA: TGTGCCAGCAGCTTAGAGGCCAGGGGCGCAGATACGCAGTATTTT.

The rearrangement uses TRBV5-1 and TRBJ2-1; 15 nucleotides line up with TRBD2. Germline-derived CDR1 and CDR2 are SGHRS and YFSETQ. The CDR3 totals 15 residues. The V gene end was trimmed by 3 bases and the J gene end by 7 bases; junction bases not matched to a gene: 2. CDR3 coding DNA: TGCGCCAGCAGCTGGACTAGCGGGGGGGCGAATGAGCAGTTCTTC. Translated: CASSWTSGGANEQFF. The whole variable domain, remainder taken from reference TRBV5-1 and TRBJ2-1, is KAGVTQTPRYLIKTRGQQVTLSCSPISGHRSVSWYQQTPGQGLQFLFEYFSETQRNKGNFPGRFSGRQFSNSRSEMNVSTLELGDSALYLCASSWTSGGANEQFFGPGTRLTVL.

V and J are TRBV19 and TRBJ1-2; D is unresolved. Germline CDR1 LNHDA, CDR2 SQIVND (reference sequence). V gave up 4 bases and J gave up 6 bases, with 15 bases separating them. The CDR3 spans 14 residues. CDR3 in amino acids: CASSTVQRLNGYTF. CDR3 bases: TGTGCCAGTAGTACCGTCCAAAGACTAAATGGCTACACCTTC.

V gene TRBV5-1 combines with J gene TRBJ1-2, with a tentative D call TRBD1 (5 bases). This CDR3 is 14 amino acids long. Trimming took 3 bases from V and 1 from J, leaving 10 bases between them. Germline V gene lookup returns CDR1 SGHRS and CDR2 YFSETQ. This CDR3 is CASSSQDNNYGYTF. The CDR3 DNA is TGCGCCAGCAGCTCTCAGGACAATAACTATGGCTACACCTTC.

This sequence joins TRBV11-3 and TRBJ2-3; no definite D call. The CDR3 runs to 13 residues. The germline gives CDR1 SGHNT, CDR2 YENEEA. Trimming stripped 0 bases from V and 4 bases from J, with 5 bases between. The CDR3 protein is CASSLDPADTQYF. CDR3 coding DNA: TGTGCCAGCAGCTTAGATCCGGCAGATACGCAGTATTTT.

This rearrangement joins TRBV6-5 to TRBJ2-7; no firm D call. V dropped 2 bases and J dropped 3 bases, with 11 bases sitting between them. Germline CDR1 and CDR2: MNHEY and SVGAGI. This CDR3 region has 14 residues. The CDR3 is CASSYTGRNYEQYF. CDR3 sequence (DNA): TGTGCCAGCAGTTACACCGGCAGGAACTACGAGCAGTACTTC.

The chain has TRBV5-4 and TRBJ2-3; tentative D call: TRBD1 (6 bases). V lost 1 base, J lost 3 bases, and 15 bases lay in between. The germline gives CDR1 SGHNT, CDR2 YYREEE (reference sequence). The CDR3 is made up of 16 amino acids. CDR3: CASSLSHRVRTDTQYF. The CDR3 DNA follows: TGTGCCAGCAGCTTGAGCCACAGGGTAAGGACAGATACGCAGTATTTT.

This clone was observed a few times. The rearrangement joins TRBV6-6 to TRBJ1-1; no reliable D call. The germline gives CDR1 MNHNY, CDR2 SVGAGI (reference sequence). V dropped 7 bases and J dropped 5 bases, with 8 bases sitting between them. The CDR3 spans 11 residues. This CDR3 reads CASTWGTEAFF. DNA for the CDR3: TGTGCCAGCACATGGGGAACTGAAGCTTTCTTT.

This rearrangement joins TRBV7-9 to TRBJ2-1, with a weak D call TRBD2 (6 bases). V was shortened by 5 bases and J by 7 bases, with 15 bases between the two germline ends. This CDR3 is built from 14 residues. The germline CDR1 and CDR2 sequences are SEHNR and FQNEAQ (reference sequence). The CDR3: CASSKSGSPNEQFF. CDR3 DNA: TGTGCCAGCAGCAAATCCGGGAGTCCGAATGAGCAGTTCTTC.

The chain couples TRBV5-6 to TRBJ2-7; D is uncertain. CDR3 length equals 11 residues. Germline CDR1 SGHDT, CDR2 YYEEEE. V was shortened by 0 bases and J by 4 bases, with 2 bases between the two germline ends. CDR3 sequence (DNA): TGTGCCAGCAGCTTGGGTTACGAGCAGTACTTC. It encodes CASSLGYEQYF.

The chain joins TRBV19 to TRBJ1-2, with unresolved D. V gave up 5 bases and J gave up 6 bases, with 16 bases separating them. CDR1 is LNHDA and CDR2 is SQIVND in the germline V gene (reference sequence). The CDR3 totals 14 residues. The CDR3 loop reads CASSPIGQADGYTF. As DNA, the CDR3 is TGTGCCAGTAGTCCCATAGGGCAGGCGGATGGCTACACCTTC.

The gene calls are TRBV6-5 and TRBJ2-5; 10 nucleotides line up with TRBD1. The CDR3 consists of 14 residues. Germline V gene sequence: CDR1 MNHEY, CDR2 SVGAGI. V dropped 2 bases and J dropped 3; count of bases not matched to a gene: 0. In nucleotides, the CDR3 is TGTGCCAGCAGTTACGGGACAGGGGAAGAGACCCAGTACTTC. This sequence encodes CASSYGTGEETQYF.

The chain is built from TRBV2 and TRBJ2-1, with D uncertain. CDR3 length: 15 residues. Germline V gene lookup returns CDR1 SNHLY and CDR2 FYNNEI. V dropped 5 bases and J dropped 0 bases, with 11 bases sitting between them. The CDR3 here is CASSTEQSSYNEQFF. The CDR3 DNA reads TGTGCCAGCAGTACGGAACAGAGCTCCTACAATGAGCAGTTCTTC.

The V and J genes are TRBV5-6 and TRBJ2-7; no clear D. Germline CDR1 reads SGHDT; CDR2 reads YYEEEE. Trimming stripped 3 bases from V and 3 bases from J, with 7 bases between. The CDR3 sequence is 12 residues long. CDR3: CASSSRLYEQYF. In DNA form, the CDR3 reads TGTGCCAGCAGCTCACGGCTCTACGAGCAGTACTTC.